This T cell receptor (beta chain) was sequenced in a study of T cells after yellow fever vaccination. Study in general: Fractions of low cell number were prepared using SMART-Seq v4 Ultra Low Input. Points from the study as a whole: Clonotypes appearing in both CD4 and CD8 compartments existed, and their share was small. Weaker, the secondary response had a peak occurring faster, on day 5 versus 15.

V lost 0 bases and J 5 bases, leaving 10 bases between the germline ends. The CDR3 spans 15 residues. Germline V gives CDR1 SEHNR, CDR2 FQNEAQ (reference sequence). There are many counts of this clonotype. Its specificity is unknown. TCRdb itself ran the 5' RACE reads through MiXCR, one entry per CDR3 protein. The sample shows 250,000 to 400,000 distinct CDR3 sequences, 3.5% to 5% of them seen only once. The receptor comes from a young man who received the YFV17D yellow fever vaccine. The chain is built from TRBV7-9 and TRBJ1-4; the D gene is possibly TRBD1 (6 bases). The sequencing here drew on PBMCs, taken 15 days after the yellow fever booster vaccination. Here the CDR3 DNA reads TGTGCCAGCAGCTTAGCGCAGGGGATCAATGAAAAACTGTTTTTT. This codes for CASSLAQGINEKLFF.